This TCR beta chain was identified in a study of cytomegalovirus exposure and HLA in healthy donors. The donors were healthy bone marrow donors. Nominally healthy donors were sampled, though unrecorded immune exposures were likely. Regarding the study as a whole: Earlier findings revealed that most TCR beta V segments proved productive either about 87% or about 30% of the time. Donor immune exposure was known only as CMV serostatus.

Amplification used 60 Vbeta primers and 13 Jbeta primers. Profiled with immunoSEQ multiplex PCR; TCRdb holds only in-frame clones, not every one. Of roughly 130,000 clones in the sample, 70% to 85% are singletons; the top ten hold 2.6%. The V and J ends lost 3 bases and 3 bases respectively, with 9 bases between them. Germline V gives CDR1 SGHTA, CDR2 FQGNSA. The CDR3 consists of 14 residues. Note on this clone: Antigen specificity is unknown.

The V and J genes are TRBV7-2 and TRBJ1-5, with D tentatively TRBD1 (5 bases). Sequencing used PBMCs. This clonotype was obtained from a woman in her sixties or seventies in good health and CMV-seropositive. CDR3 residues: CASSLGLYNQPQHF. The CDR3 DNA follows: TGTGCCAGCAGCTTGGGACTATACAATCAGCCCCAGCATTTT. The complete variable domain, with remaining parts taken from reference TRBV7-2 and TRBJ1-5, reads GAGVSQSPSNKVTEKGKDVELRCDPISGHTALYWYRQSLGQGLEFLIYFQGNSAPDKSGLPSDRFSAERTGGSVSTLTIQRTQQEDSAVYLCASSLGLYNQPQHFGDGTRLSIL.